Listed here is a single T cell receptor beta chain. Its antigen remains unidentified. Relative to the germline gene, one junction end is altered; a read error may explain this. Multiple V-beta primers and a C-beta primer amplified TCRB from RNA. A C-beta primer primed TCRB cDNA from 0.45 to 0.5 ug RNA. Unique molecular identifiers were not described for the libraries. TCRdb analysed the multiplex PCR reads with MiXCR anew, one entry per CDR3 protein. This table has 8,000 to 10,000 distinct CDR3 sequences, about 70% appearing once. CDR3 length equals 15 residues. Germline values: CDR1 ENHRY, CDR2 SYGVKD. This sample was included in a study of tumor-infiltrating lymphocytes in glioblastoma multiforme. Study-level results: TCR plus mutation findings rest on a single glioblastoma patient.

The receptor's source is a male donor with glioblastoma. What was sequenced was brain tumor tissue. The rearrangement links TRBV10-3 to TRBJ2-7; perhaps D is TRBD1 or TRBD2 (6 bases each). CDR3 in amino acids: CATTPEGGNTYERYF. CDR3 nucleotide sequence: TGTGCCACCACACCGGAGGGGGGAAACACCTACGAGCGGTACTTC.